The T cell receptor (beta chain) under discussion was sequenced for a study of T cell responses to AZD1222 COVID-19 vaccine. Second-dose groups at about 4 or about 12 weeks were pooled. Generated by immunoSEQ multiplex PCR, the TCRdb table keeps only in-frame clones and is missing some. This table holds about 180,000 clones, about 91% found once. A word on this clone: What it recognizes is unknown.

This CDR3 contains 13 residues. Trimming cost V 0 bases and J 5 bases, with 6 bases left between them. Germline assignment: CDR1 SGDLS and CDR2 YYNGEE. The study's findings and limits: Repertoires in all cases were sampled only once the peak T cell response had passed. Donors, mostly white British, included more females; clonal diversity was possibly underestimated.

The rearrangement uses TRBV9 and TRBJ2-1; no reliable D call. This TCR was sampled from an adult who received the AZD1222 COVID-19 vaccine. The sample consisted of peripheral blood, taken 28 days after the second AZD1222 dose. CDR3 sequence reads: CASSVATNNEQFF. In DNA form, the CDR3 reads TGTGCCAGCAGCGTAGCAACCAACAATGAGCAGTTCTTC.